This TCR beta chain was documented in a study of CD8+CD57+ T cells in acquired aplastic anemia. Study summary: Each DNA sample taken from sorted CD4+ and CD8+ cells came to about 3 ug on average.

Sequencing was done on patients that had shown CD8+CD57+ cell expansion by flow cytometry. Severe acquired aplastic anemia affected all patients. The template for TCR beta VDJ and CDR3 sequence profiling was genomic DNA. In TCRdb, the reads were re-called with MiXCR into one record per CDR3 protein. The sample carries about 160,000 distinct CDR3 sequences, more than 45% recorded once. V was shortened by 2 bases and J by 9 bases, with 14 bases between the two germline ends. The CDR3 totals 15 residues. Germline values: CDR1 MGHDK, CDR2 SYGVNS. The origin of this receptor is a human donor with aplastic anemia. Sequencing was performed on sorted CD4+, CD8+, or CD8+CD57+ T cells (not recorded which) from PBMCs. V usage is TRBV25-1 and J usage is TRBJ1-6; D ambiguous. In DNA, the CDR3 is TGTGCCAGCAGTGAACCCTCGGGTCGGGGTTCACCCCTCCACTTT. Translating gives CASSEPSGRGSPLHF.